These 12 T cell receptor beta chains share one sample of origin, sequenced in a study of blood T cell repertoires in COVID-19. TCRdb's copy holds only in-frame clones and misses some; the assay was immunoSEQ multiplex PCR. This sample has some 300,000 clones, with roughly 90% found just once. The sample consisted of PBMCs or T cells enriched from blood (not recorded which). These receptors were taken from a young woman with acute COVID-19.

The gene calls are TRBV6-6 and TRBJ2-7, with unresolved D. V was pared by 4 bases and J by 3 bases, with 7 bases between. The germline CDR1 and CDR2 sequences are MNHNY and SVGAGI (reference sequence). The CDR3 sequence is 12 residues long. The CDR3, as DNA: TGTGCCAGCAGTTTTAATTTCTACGAGCAGTACTTC. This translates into CASSFNFYEQYF.

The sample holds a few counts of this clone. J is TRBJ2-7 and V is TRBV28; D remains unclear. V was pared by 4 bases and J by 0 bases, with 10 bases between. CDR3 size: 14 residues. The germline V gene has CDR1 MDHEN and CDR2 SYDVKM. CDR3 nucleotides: TGTGCCAGCAGTTCAAACGGTAACTCCTACGAGCAGTACTTC. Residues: CASSSNGNSYEQYF.

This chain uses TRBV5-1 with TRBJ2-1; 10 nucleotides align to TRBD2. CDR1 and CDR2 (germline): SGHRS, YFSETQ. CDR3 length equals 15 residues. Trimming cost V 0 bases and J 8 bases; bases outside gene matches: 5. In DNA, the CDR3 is TGCGCCAGCAGCTTGGAAGCGGGAGGGCCCTATGAGCAGTTCTTC. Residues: CASSLEAGGPYEQFF. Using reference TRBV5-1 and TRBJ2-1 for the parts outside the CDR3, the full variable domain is KAGVTQTPRYLIKTRGQQVTLSCSPISGHRSVSWYQQTPGQGLQFLFEYFSETQRNKGNFPGRFSGRQFSNSRSEMNVSTLELGDSALYLCASSLEAGGPYEQFFGPGTRLTVL.

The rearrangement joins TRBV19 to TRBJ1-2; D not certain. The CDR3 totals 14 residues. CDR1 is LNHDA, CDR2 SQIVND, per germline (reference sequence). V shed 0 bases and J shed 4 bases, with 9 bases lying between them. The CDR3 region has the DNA TGTGCCAGTAGTATAGATCTGGCGGGCTATGGCTACACCTTC. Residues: CASSIDLAGYGYTF.

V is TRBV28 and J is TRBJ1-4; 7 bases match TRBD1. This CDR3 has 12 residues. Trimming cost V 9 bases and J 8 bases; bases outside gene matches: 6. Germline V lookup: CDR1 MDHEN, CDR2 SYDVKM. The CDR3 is CASGSGGEKLFF. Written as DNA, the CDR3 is TGTGCCAGTGGGTCAGGGGGGGAAAAACTGTTTTTT.

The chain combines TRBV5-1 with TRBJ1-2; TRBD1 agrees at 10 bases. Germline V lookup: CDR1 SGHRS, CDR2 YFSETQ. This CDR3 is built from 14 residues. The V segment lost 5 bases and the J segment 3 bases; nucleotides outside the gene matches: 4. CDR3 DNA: TGCGCCAGCAGGACGGGGACAGGGGACTATGGCTACACCTTC. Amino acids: CASRTGTGDYGYTF.

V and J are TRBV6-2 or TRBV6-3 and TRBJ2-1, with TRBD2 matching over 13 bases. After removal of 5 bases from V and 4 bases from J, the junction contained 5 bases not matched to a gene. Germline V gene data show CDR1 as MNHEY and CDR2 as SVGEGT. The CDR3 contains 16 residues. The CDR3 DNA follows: TGTGCCAGCAGTGGACTAGCGGGAGACTCTTACAATGAGCAGTTCTTC. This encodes CASSGLAGDSYNEQFF.

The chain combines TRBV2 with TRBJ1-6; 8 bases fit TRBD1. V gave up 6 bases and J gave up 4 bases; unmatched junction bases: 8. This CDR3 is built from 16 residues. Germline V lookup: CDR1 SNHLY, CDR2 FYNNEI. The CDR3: CASSAETGAYNSPLHF. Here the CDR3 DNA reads TGTGCCAGCAGCGCCGAGACAGGGGCATATAATTCACCCCTCCACTTT.

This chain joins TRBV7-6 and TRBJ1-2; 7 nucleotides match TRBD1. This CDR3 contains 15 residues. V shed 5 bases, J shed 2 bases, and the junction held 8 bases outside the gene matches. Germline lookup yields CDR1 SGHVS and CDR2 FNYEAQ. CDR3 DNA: TGTGCCAGCAGCCCCTTACCGGACAGGAACTATGGCTACACCTTC. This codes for CASSPLPDRNYGYTF.

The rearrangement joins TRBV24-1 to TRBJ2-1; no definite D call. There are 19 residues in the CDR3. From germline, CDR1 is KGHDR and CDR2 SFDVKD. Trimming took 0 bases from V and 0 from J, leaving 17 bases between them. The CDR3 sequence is CATSDLPPWRPSSYNEQFF. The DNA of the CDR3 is TGTGCCACCAGTGATTTGCCCCCCTGGCGGCCAAGCTCCTACAATGAGCAGTTCTTC.

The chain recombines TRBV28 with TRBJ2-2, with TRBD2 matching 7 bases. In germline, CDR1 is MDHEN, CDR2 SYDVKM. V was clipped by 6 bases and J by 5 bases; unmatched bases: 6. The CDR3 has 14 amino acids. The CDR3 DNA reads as TGTGCCAGCAGCCGGGGGGACTCGACCGGGGAGCTGTTTTTT. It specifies CASSRGDSTGELFF.

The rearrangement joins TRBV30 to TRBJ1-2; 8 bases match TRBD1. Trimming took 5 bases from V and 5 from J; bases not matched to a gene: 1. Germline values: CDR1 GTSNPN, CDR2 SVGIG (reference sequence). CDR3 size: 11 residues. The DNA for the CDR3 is TGTGCCTGGGGACAGGGATATGGCTACACCTTC. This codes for CAWGQGYGYTF.